This T cell receptor (beta chain) appears in the sequencing data of a study of vaccination effects on CD4 cells after COVID-19. Sequencing was performed with immunoSEQ multiplex PCR; in TCRdb, only in-frame clones are kept and a portion is missing. The sample contains tens of thousands of clones, about 80% of which appear only once. CD4+ T cells specific for antigen were expanded with viral peptide pools by the ViraFEST assay before sequencing. Upon completion of 10 to 11 days in culture, CD4+ T cells were isolated. Participants got two doses of BNT162b2 or mRNA-1273 vaccine. Each well held 1.5 million to 2.5 million PBMC cultured with around 10 ug/ml peptides and about 10 IU/ml IL-2. The germline V gene has CDR1 SGHRS and CDR2 YFSETQ. This CDR3 is 18 amino acids long. V lost 2 bases to trimming and J lost 3 bases; unmatched junction nucleotides: 8. About this clone itself: Antigen unknown.

The sequencing used CD4+ T cells from PBMCs cultured with HCoV-OC43 spike peptides, collected after COVID-19 vaccination. Subset in this sample: HCoV-OC43 spike overlapping peptide pool stimulation. V is TRBV5-1 and J is TRBJ2-6; TRBD1 agrees at 10 bases. The source is a human donor who received a COVID-19 vaccine. The CDR3 sequence is CASSFSGTGDYGANVLTF. CDR3 nucleotides: TGCGCCAGCAGCTTTTCCGGGACAGGGGACTATGGGGCCAACGTCCTGACTTTC.